Given below is one TCR beta chain in context. This clone has a handful of counts. Its target antigen remains unknown. No base quality information exists; no much larger clone differs at one position. This sample is drawn from a study of blood T cell repertoires in COVID-19 (dated by TCRdb to about 2020). About the study as a whole: Samples covering the acute and convalescent phases of COVID-19 were provided by collaborators in the United States, Italy and Spain. The prospective study material was composed of cDNA or gDNA derived from T cells, B-cell-depleted T cells, or PBMCs. Subjects who had been exposed to COVID-19, were actively infected with it, or had recovered from it provided the deeply sampled blood TCRbeta repertoires that made up the dataset. The repertoires were released in a freely available public database meant as a resource for research on the immune response to SARS-CoV-2. Samples were obtained from the ongoing ImmuneRACE study (first 160 participants) and from over 1,000 subjects provided by 6 global collaborators. Sample metadata almost always included a de-identified subject ID, COVID-19 status, age in years and sex. Where available, HLA class I and class II types were taken from metadata supplied by the sample provider and were not determined by assay-based typing.

Inclusive of the bounding cysteine and phenylalanine, the CDR3 is 13 residues long. Only the CDR3 portion is preserved as DNA: 39 bases, with reading frame beginning at the first base. V loses 4 bases of germline sequence and J loses 0 bases, and the interval between the two ends is 4 bases. CDR1 and CDR2 are drawn from the germline V gene: SGHDT, YYEEEE. Whole blood was collected in K2EDTA tubes by collaborating institutions according to the institutions' own protocols. For TCRbeta analysis, collaborator samples were shipped as frozen whole blood, as isolated PBMCs, or as DNA extracted from either sample type. The immunoSEQ Assay, a bias-controlled multiplex PCR, was used to amplify TCRbeta CDR3 regions from genomic DNA. The authors' pipeline ran thus. The number of nucleated cells in each sample was estimated from the amplification of reference gene primers within the assay. To quantify the absolute abundance of each unique TCRbeta CDR3 rearrangement, sequence reads were collapsed and filtered. For each sample, productive Simpson clonality was calculated as the square root of Simpson's diversity index over productive rearrangements. Imported from immuneACCESS, the table was reduced by TCRdb to in-frame sequences with V and J called. These copies leave out some clones; in studies compared against another copy, an unresolved V gene accounts for under half, and the cause of the remainder is not known. The D gene and trimming were derived from the DNA, and the V and J assignments and clone size from that table. This sample comprises under 200,000 clones, about four fifths of them detected only once. The ten largest clones represent approximately 6.9% of the sample.

Study-wide conclusions, independent of this receptor: How much clinical and demographic metadata was included differed by source and by participant, and the metadata was provided uncurated.

Rearrangement joined TRBV5-6 to TRBJ1-4; no D gene call is confident. Input material: peripheral blood. This TCR was recovered from a man aged 60 to 69 with acute or convalescent COVID-19. The CDR3 reads as follows: CASSLPTNEKLFF. In nucleotides, the sequence is TGTGCCAGCAGCCTCCCAACTAATGAAAAACTGTTTTTT.